This T cell receptor (beta chain) appears in the sequencing data of a study of T cell responses to AZD1222 COVID-19 vaccine. About the research overall: Doses given second, at about 4 or about 12 weeks, were pooled.

The method was immunoSEQ multiplex PCR; TCRdb's version includes in-frame clones alone and lacks a portion of them. Here the sample spans around 130,000 clones, 91% being singletons. Points on this clone: Its antigen remains unidentified.

Overall study results and limits: There were repertoire samples only from the period after the peak T cell response. Reportedly, close to half of spike-specific TCRs are directed against unmutated variant regions.

This TCR was sampled from an adult in good health. The sample here was peripheral blood, taken on day 0 of AZD1222 vaccination.

The CDR3, as DNA: TGTGCCAGCAGCTTAGGGACAGGGGGCTTTGAGACCCAGTACTTC. Translation gives CASSLGTGGFETQYF. The chain employs TRBV7-9 and TRBJ2-5; TRBD1 aligns across 11 bases. J lost 5 bases, V lost 1 base, and 3 bases had no gene match. This CDR3 spans 15 amino acids. Germline V gene sequence: CDR1 SEHNR, CDR2 FQNEAQ (reference sequence).